A single sample is the source of the 5 T cell receptor beta chains below, sequenced in a study of T cell responses to AZD1222 COVID-19 vaccine. TCRdb keeps only in-frame clones here, not all; method: immunoSEQ multiplex PCR. The sample has 160,000 or so clones; 87% are singletons. Sequenced here: peripheral blood, sampled 28 days after the second AZD1222 dose. All receptors come from an adult who received the AZD1222 COVID-19 vaccine.

The rearrangement uses TRBV27 and TRBJ2-3; no firm D call. The V end was cut by 2 bases, the J end by 3 bases, with 3 bases between. Germline assignment: CDR1 MNHEY and CDR2 SMNVEV (reference sequence). This CDR3 is 12 amino acids long. Here the CDR3 reads CASSLTTDTQYF. The CDR3 DNA reads TGTGCCAGCAGTTTAACGACAGATACGCAGTATTTT.

The chain links TRBV13 to TRBJ1-1; TRBD1 agrees at 7 bases. The V gene's germline CDR1 is PRHDT and CDR2 FYEKMQ (reference sequence). The V gene end was trimmed by 4 bases and the J gene end by 7 bases; junction bases not matched to a gene: 9. This CDR3 is 14 amino acids long. The CDR3 nucleotides are TGTGCCAGCAGCTCCGGACAGGAAAAGAATGAAGCTTTCTTT. Its protein product is CASSSGQEKNEAFF.

This clone was seen once. The chain couples TRBV4-1 to TRBJ2-1; 9 nucleotides align to TRBD2. Per germline, CDR1 MGHRA and CDR2 YSYEKL. Germline trimming cut 0 bases from V and 7 bases from J; bases unmatched to any gene: 4. This CDR3 comprises 15 residues. For the CDR3, the DNA is TGCGCCAGCAGCCAAGAAAGGCTAGCGGGGAATGAGCAGTTCTTC. It specifies CASSQERLAGNEQFF.

This chain uses TRBV25-1 with TRBJ2-7; 7 bases align to TRBD1. Germline loops: CDR1 MGHDK, CDR2 SYGVNS. This CDR3 has 14 residues. The J segment lost 6 bases and the V segment lost 6 bases, leaving 11 bases of the junction unmatched. This chain's CDR3 is CASSPQGRFGEQYF. The CDR3 DNA is TGTGCCAGCAGCCCACAGGGGAGATTTGGCGAGCAGTACTTC.

This chain joins TRBV25-1 and TRBJ2-7, with D unclear. The V gene's germline CDR1 is MGHDK and CDR2 SYGVNS. The CDR3 covers 13 residues. Trimming took off 2 bases at V and 3 bases at J, with 8 bases between the two ends. The chain's CDR3 is CASSEIYFYEQYF. The CDR3 nucleotides read TGTGCCAGCAGTGAAATATATTTCTACGAGCAGTACTTC.